The clone carrying this TCR beta chain was seen only once. At one end the junction does not follow the germline gene, possibly because of a read error. This CDR3 is built from 13 residues. Germline loops: CDR1 SGHNT, CDR2 YENEEA. The data derive from a study of tumor and adjacent non-tumor tissue in lung cancer. The template was RNA from unsorted bulk tissue. Distant lung tissue was collected more than 3 cm away from the tumor edge. The library came from three nested PCR rounds adapted from ARM-PCR protocols. TCRdb reprocessed the multiplex PCR reads via MiXCR and lists one record per CDR3 protein. The data show fewer than 100,000 distinct CDR3 sequences, roughly 80% seen once.

Sequenced material: distant non-tumor lung tissue. This sequence joins TRBV11-3 and TRBJ2-5; D tentatively reads TRBD1 or TRBD2 (5 bases each). This clonotype was sampled from a man between 60 and 75 years old with non-small cell lung cancer. The CDR3 region is CARSFTGEGTQYF. CDR3 sequence (DNA): TGTGCCAGAAGCTTTACCGGGGAAGGGACCCAGTATTTC.